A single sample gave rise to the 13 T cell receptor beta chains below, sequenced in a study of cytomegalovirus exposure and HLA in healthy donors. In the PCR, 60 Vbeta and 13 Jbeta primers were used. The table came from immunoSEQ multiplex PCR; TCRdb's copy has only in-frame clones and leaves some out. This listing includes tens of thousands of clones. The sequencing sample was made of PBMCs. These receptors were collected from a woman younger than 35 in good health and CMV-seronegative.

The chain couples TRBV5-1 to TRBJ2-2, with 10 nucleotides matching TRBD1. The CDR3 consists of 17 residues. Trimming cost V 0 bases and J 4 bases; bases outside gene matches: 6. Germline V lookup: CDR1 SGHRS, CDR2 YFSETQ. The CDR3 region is CASSLGTGGRSTGELFF. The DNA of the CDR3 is TGCGCCAGCAGCTTGGGGACAGGGGGTAGGAGCACCGGGGAGCTGTTTTTT.

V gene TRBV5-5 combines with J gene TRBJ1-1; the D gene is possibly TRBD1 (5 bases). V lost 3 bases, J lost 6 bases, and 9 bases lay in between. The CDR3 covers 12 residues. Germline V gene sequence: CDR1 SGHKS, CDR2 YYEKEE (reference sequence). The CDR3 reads CASSWGVAEAFF. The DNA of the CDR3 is TGTGCCAGCAGCTGGGGGGTGGCTGAAGCTTTCTTT. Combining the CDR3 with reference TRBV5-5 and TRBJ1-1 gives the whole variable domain DAGVTQSPTHLIKTRGQQVTLRCSPISGHKSVSWYQQVLGQGPQFIFQYYEKEERGRGNFPDRFSARQFPNYSSELNVNALLLGDSALYLCASSWGVAEAFFGQGTRLTVV.

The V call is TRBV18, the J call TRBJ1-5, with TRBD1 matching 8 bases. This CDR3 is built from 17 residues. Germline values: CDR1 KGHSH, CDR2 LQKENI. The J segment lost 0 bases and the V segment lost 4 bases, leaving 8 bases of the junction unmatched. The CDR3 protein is CASSLGTGADSNQPQHF. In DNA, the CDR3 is TGTGCCAGCTCACTCGGGACAGGCGCCGATAGCAATCAGCCCCAGCATTTT.

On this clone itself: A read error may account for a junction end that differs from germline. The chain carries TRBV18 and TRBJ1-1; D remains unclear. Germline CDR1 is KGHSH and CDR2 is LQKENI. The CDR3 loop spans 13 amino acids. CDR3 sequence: CASSADKNTEDFF. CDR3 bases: TGTGCCAGCTCCGCTGACAAGAACACTGAAGATTTCTTT.

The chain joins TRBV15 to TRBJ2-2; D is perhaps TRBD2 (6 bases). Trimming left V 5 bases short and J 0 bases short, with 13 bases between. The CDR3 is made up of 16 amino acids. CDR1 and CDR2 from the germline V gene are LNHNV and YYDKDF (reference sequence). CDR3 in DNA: TGTGCCACCAGCTACGGAGCGGGCCCGAACACCGGGGAGCTGTTTTTT. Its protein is CATSYGAGPNTGELFF.

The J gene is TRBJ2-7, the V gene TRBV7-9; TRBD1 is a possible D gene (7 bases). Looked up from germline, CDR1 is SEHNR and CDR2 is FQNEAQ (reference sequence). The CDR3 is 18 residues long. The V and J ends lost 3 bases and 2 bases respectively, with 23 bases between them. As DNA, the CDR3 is TGTGCCAGCAGCTTCAGAAAACACTTGACAGGGACTCCCTACGAGCAGTACTTC. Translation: CASSFRKHLTGTPYEQYF.

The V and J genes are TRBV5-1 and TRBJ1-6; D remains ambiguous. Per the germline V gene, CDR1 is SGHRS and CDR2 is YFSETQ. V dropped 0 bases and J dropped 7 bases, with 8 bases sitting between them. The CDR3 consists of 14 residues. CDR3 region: CASSLDLRNSPLHF. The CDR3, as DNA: TGCGCCAGCAGCTTGGACCTACGGAATTCACCCCTCCACTTT. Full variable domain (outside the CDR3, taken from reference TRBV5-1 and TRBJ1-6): KAGVTQTPRYLIKTRGQQVTLSCSPISGHRSVSWYQQTPGQGLQFLFEYFSETQRNKGNFPGRFSGRQFSNSRSEMNVSTLELGDSALYLCASSLDLRNSPLHFGNGTRLTVT.

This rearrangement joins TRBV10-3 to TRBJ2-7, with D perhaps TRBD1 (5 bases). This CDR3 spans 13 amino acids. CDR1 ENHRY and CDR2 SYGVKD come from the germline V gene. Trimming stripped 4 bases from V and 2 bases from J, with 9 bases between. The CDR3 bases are TGTGCCATCAGTGGAGACAGACCCTACGAGCAGTACTTC. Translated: CAISGDRPYEQYF.

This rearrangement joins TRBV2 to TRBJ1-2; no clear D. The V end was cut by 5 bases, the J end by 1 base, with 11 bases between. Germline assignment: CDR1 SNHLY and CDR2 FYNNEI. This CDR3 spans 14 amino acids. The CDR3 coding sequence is TGTGCCAGCAGTACTACTCCCTTTAACTATGGCTACACCTTC. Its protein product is CASSTTPFNYGYTF.

The chain's CDR3 is CASWTGGEQYF. As DNA, the CDR3 is TGTGCCTCCTGGACAGGGGGCGAGCAGTACTTC. This rearrangement joins TRBV30 to TRBJ2-7; 10 nucleotides match TRBD1. Germline CDR1 GTSNPN, CDR2 SVGIG (reference sequence). V was clipped by 7 bases and J by 6 bases; unmatched bases: 3. CDR3 size: 11 residues.

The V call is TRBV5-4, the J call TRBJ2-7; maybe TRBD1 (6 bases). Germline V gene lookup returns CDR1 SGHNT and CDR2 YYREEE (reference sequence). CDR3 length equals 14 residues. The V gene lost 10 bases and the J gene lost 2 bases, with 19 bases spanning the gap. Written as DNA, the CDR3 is TGTGCCCTACGGGGCAGGGGAAATCCCTACGAGCAGTACTTC. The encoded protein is CALRGRGNPYEQYF. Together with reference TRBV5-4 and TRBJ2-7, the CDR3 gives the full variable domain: ETGVTQSPTHLIKTRGQQVTLRCSSQSGHNTVSWYQQALGQGPQFIFQYYREEENGRGNFPPRFSGLQFPNYSSELNVNALELDDSALYLCALRGRGNPYEQYFGPGTRLTVT.

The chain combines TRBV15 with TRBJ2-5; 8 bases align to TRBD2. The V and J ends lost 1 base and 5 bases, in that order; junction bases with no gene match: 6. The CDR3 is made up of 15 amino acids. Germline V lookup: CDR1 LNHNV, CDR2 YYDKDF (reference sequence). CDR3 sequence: CATSRGAGGGETQYF. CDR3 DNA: TGTGCCACCAGCAGAGGGGCGGGAGGAGGTGAGACCCAGTACTTC.

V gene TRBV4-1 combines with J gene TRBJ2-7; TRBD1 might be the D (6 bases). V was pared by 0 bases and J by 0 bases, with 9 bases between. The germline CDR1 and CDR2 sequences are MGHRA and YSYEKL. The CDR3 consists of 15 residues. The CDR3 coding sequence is TGCGCCAGCAGCCAAGACAGGGGCGCCTCCTACGAGCAGTACTTC. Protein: CASSQDRGASYEQYF.